Listed below are T cell receptor beta chains from one sample, sequenced in a study of blood T cell repertoires in COVID-19. The repertoire was sequenced with immunoSEQ multiplex PCR; TCRdb's copy has only in-frame clones and lacks some. The table has about 110,000 clones, 88% seen once. Sequencing was done on a sample of peripheral blood. The receptors were sampled from a woman aged 45 to 65 with acute or convalescent COVID-19. Each CDR3 is given with its conserved first and last residue. The D gene is left open where the match is weak. Size tells how often a clone was seen (once, few, many) or the class of an expanded clone, and some rows leave it out.

v_gene,j_gene,abundance,d_gene,CDR3aa,CDR3nt
TRBV5-6,TRBJ2-2,-,-,CASSFRQGTGELFF,TGTGCCAGCAGCTTTCGTCAGGGGACCGGGGAGCTGTTTTTT
TRBV28,TRBJ2-1,-,TRBD2,CASSPSGSSYNEQFF,TGTGCCAGCAGCCCCAGCGGGAGCTCCTACAATGAGCAGTTCTTC
TRBV6-2/TRBV6-3,TRBJ2-5,-,-,CASSYDRVAEVQETQYF,TGTGCCAGCAGTTACGATAGGGTAGCGGAGGTGCAAGAGACCCAGTACTTC
TRBV11-1,TRBJ1-6,-,TRBD1,CASSSVATGNSPLHF,TGTGCCAGCAGCTCCGTCGCGACAGGGAATTCACCCCTCCACTTT
TRBV24-1,TRBJ2-1,-,-,CATSESPTDNEQFF,TGTGCCACCAGTGAGAGCCCCACCGACAATGAGCAGTTCTTC
TRBV9,TRBJ2-1,-,TRBD2,CASSVVAGGQDEQFF,TGTGCCAGCAGCGTAGTAGCGGGAGGGCAGGATGAGCAGTTCTTC
TRBV18,TRBJ1-5,-,TRBD1,CASSPDREKPQHF,TGTGCCAGCTCACCGGACAGGGAAAAGCCCCAGCATTTT
TRBV12-3/TRBV12-4,TRBJ1-1,-,-,CASSLGGETEAFF,TGTGCCAGCAGTTTGGGGGGTGAAACTGAAGCTTTCTTT
TRBV4-1,TRBJ2-1,few,TRBD2,CASSQDLIGRELNEQFF,TGCGCCAGCAGCCAAGATCTAATTGGGCGGGAGCTTAATGAGCAGTTCTTC
TRBV6-5,TRBJ1-1,-,-,CASSTQMGARGEAFF,TGTGCCAGCAGTACCCAGATGGGGGCGAGAGGAGAAGCTTTCTTT
TRBV10-1,TRBJ2-3,-,-,CASSESVSRTDTQYF,TGCGCCAGCAGTGAGTCGGTAAGTAGAACAGATACGCAGTATTTT
TRBV11-3,TRBJ2-2,once,TRBD2,CASSPSGSTGELFF,TGTGCCAGCAGCCCTAGCGGGAGTACCGGGGAGCTGTTTTTT
TRBV27,TRBJ2-3,-,TRBD2,CASSLFSGPSTDTQYF,TGTGCCAGCAGTTTATTTAGCGGGCCCAGCACAGATACGCAGTATTTT
TRBV27,TRBJ1-1,few,-,CASRGQMNTEAFF,TGTGCCAGCAGGGGACAAATGAACACTGAAGCTTTCTTT
TRBV2,TRBJ1-2,-,-,CASRAAKEGYTF,TGTGCCAGCAGGGCCGCTAAGGAGGGCTACACCTTC
TRBV11-2,TRBJ2-1,-,TRBD2,CASSPSGTSGEQFF,TGTGCCAGCAGCCCGTCCGGGACTAGTGGCGAGCAGTTCTTC
TRBV18,TRBJ1-2,-,-,CASSYSGGVNYGYTF,TGTGCCAGCTCGTACTCGGGGGGCGTGAACTATGGCTACACCTTC
TRBV28,TRBJ2-7,-,-,CASRPGGGSVWEQYF,TGTGCCAGCAGGCCCGGGGGCGGGAGCGTCTGGGAGCAGTACTTC
TRBV5-5,TRBJ2-7,-,-,CASSLVLAHSSYEQYF,TGTGCCAGCAGCTTGGTTCTCGCTCATAGCTCCTACGAGCAGTACTTC
TRBV19,TRBJ2-2,-,TRBD1,CASSKTGGYANTGELFF,TGTGCCAGTAGTAAGACAGGGGGCTACGCGAACACCGGGGAGCTGTTTTTT
TRBV27,TRBJ2-7,-,TRBD1,CASSFLTGAKYEQYF,TGTGCCAGCAGCTTCCTGACAGGGGCGAAATACGAGCAGTACTTC
TRBV28,TRBJ2-1,-,-,CASSLPGPYNEQFF,TGTGCCAGCAGTTTACCAGGGCCCTACAATGAGCAGTTCTTC
TRBV11-3,TRBJ2-3,-,TRBD2,CASSTTSGADTQYF,TGTGCCAGCAGCACCACTAGCGGCGCAGATACGCAGTATTTT
TRBV4-1,TRBJ2-3,-,-,CASSLSKPGTDTQYF,TGCGCCAGCAGCCTTTCAAAACCGGGGACAGATACGCAGTATTTT
TRBV19,TRBJ2-6,-,-,CASSVSGANVLTF,TGTGCCAGTAGTGTAAGCGGGGCCAACGTCCTGACTTTC
TRBV29-1,TRBJ2-1,-,TRBD1,CSVDSQGNEQFF,TGCAGCGTTGATTCACAGGGGAATGAGCAGTTCTTC
TRBV29-1,TRBJ2-3,once,TRBD2,CSVAVAGGEDTQYF,TGCAGCGTTGCGGTAGCGGGAGGGGAAGATACGCAGTATTTT
TRBV5-4,TRBJ2-1,-,-,CASSLESIALGEQFF,TGTGCCAGCAGCTTGGAATCGATAGCTCTCGGGGAGCAGTTCTTC
TRBV14,TRBJ1-1,-,-,CASSQPGWESTEAFF,TGTGCCAGCAGCCAGCCGGGCTGGGAGAGCACTGAAGCTTTCTTT
TRBV3-1/TRBV3-2,TRBJ2-5,once,-,CASLQSAEETQYF,TGTGCCAGCCTACAAAGCGCCGAAGAGACCCAGTACTTC
TRBV5-1,TRBJ1-5,-,-,CASSLGTSNSNQPQHF,TGCGCCAGCAGCTTAGGGACTTCCAATAGCAATCAGCCCCAGCATTTT
TRBV5-1,TRBJ2-1,-,TRBD2,CASSLPSGTYNEQFF,TGCGCCAGCAGCTTGCCTAGCGGAACTTACAATGAGCAGTTCTTC
TRBV3-1/TRBV3-2,TRBJ1-2,-,-,CASSQDRNYGYTF,TGTGCCAGCAGCCAAGACAGGAACTATGGCTACACCTTC
TRBV7-6,TRBJ2-5,-,TRBD2,CASSLGLAGSGQETQYF,TGTGCCAGCAGCCTAGGACTAGCGGGATCGGGCCAAGAGACCCAGTACTTC
TRBV5-3,TRBJ1-5,-,TRBD1,CARSSRETGGRPQHF,TGTGCCAGAAGCTCCCGTGAGACAGGGGGTCGGCCCCAGCATTTT
TRBV6-5,TRBJ1-2,-,-,CASSYPLGGSNYGYTF,TGTGCCAGCAGTTACCCGTTGGGGGGGTCCAACTATGGCTACACCTTC
TRBV30,TRBJ1-1,once,TRBD1,CAWMDRGKAFF,TGTGCCTGGATGGACAGGGGGAAAGCTTTCTTT
TRBV5-1,TRBJ1-1,-,-,CASSVSQDWAEAFF,TGCGCCAGCAGCGTCTCCCAAGACTGGGCTGAAGCTTTCTTT
TRBV11-3,TRBJ2-1,once,-,CASSIRDSRNEQFF,TGTGCCAGCAGCATCCGGGATTCCCGCAATGAGCAGTTCTTC
TRBV6-6,TRBJ2-4,-,-,CASSPITGTKAKNIQYF,TGTGCCAGCAGTCCCATAACCGGGACAAAAGCCAAAAACATTCAGTACTTC